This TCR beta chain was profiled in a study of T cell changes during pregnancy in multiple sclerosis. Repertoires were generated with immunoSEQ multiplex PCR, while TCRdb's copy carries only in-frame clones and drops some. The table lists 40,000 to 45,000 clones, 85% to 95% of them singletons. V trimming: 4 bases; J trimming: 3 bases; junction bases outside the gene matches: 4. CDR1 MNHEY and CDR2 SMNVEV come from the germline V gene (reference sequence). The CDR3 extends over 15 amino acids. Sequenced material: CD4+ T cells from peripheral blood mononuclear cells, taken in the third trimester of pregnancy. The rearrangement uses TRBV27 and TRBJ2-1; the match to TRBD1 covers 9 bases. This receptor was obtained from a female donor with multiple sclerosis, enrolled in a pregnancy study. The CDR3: CASSSGTGLYNEQFF. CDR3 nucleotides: TGTGCCAGCAGTTCCGGGACAGGGCTCTACAATGAGCAGTTCTTC.